The text below deals with one T cell receptor (beta chain). The source of the sample is a study of metastatic and nonmetastatic thyroid tumors. Turning to the study itself: Where malignant and benign thyroid patients were concerned, repertoires were compared across blood and tumor or nodule tissue.

In the source study's methods: Differences in CDR3 between clinicopathological groups were drawn on to build a classifier intended to discriminate distant-metastatic papillary thyroid cancer patients. MiXCR reprocessed the PCR reads for TCRdb. The V and J calls were determined by TCRdb, not by the authors. The sample lists approximately 6,600 clones, roughly 35% seen once, with over 10% in the top ten. CDR1 and CDR2 (germline): LNHDA, SQIVND (reference sequence). V was cut by 3 bases and J by 0 bases, with 17 bases left in between. The CDR3 length is 17 residues. Prior to thyroid surgery, none of the patients had received any treatment.

The TCR originated in a female donor with papillary thyroid cancer or a benign thyroid nodule (not recorded which). Some clones in this sample may be carry-over from other donors' samples. Sequencing input: adjacent normal tissue. The rearrangement joins TRBV19 to TRBJ1-2, with a weak D call TRBD1 (6 bases). The CDR3 loop is CASSMRYLWGPNYGYTF. The CDR3 nucleotides are TGTGCCAGTAGTATGCGGTACCTGTGGGGGCCTAACTATGGCTACACCTTC.